The source of this T cell receptor (beta chain) is a study of cytotoxic CD8 clonotypes in ibrutinib-treated CLL (dated by TCRdb to the early 2020s). Broadly, across the study: The cohort included around 16 treatment-naive and ten to eleven relapsed/refractory patients; under 18 were IGHV unmutated. Longitudinal samples were available for about 30% of the roughly 90 trial participants. Cryopreserved peripheral blood mononuclear cells were obtained before treatment, at response, and at either sustained remission or disease progression. Response samples were obtained after a median of around 11 months of treatment, with a range of roughly 6 to 40 months. Responses were partial in around 25 patients and complete in 2; after median about 68 months follow-up, around 14 stayed in remission and 12 progressed. On average, each sample yielded 250,000 to 300,000 productive templates and tens of thousands of productive rearrangements.

A word on this clone: What antigen it recognizes has not been identified. Base qualities are not at hand, and no much larger clone is one base apart.

Its CDR3 holds 14 amino acids, cysteine through phenylalanine. CDR3 DNA only is kept here, 42 bases in frame from base 1. CDR1 and CDR2 are read off the germline V gene as SGHTA and FQGNSA. V loses 2 bases, J loses 2 bases, and the germline ends lie 10 bases apart. Overall study outcomes, separate from this receptor: At baseline, clonality was higher than in age-matched healthy donors and showed a strong correlation with circulating CD8+ T-cell counts. Sampling times were not matched between sustained-remission and progressing patients, and lymph node repertoires were not studied. Clonality rose at ibrutinib response, remained stable during sustained remission, and dropped back toward baseline at progression. Public clonotypes were rare and either shrank or stayed stable during treatment, and the rise in clonality at ibrutinib response reflected expansion of private clonotypes.

For TCR beta library preparation, 2 to 2.5 micrograms of genomic DNA were isolated from cryopreserved PBMCs. Longitudinal blood samples from CLL patients receiving ibrutinib monotherapy were subjected to high-throughput TCR beta sequencing. The patients took part in an open-label, single-center phase 2 trial of ibrutinib monotherapy. On a MiSeq, deep resolution sequencing aimed for a depth between 1 in 1 million and 1 in 200,000 T cells, with each clonotype covered approximately 10x on average. TCR beta libraries were generated with the immunoSEQ hsTCRB Kit. On the study's bioinformatics: Data were analyzed with ImmunoSEQ Data Assistant and ImmunoSEQ Analyzer, with V, D and J genes assigned per IMGT definitions. Clonality, which ranges from 0 to 1, was calculated by subtracting the normalized Shannon entropy of productive rearrangement frequencies from one. Public clonotype analysis was restricted to overrepresented clonotypes comprising at least 0.05% of each patient's repertoire. Some 13 repertoires from age-matched healthy donors, obtained from immuneACCESS, served as clonality controls. In TCRdb, the immuneACCESS table is reduced to in-frame sequences with V and J assigned. These tables do not hold every clone; where another copy was compared, an unresolved V gene accounts for under half, and the others remain unexplained. V and J calls and clone size come straight from that table; D and trimming were deduced from the DNA. The sample table lists 35,000 or so clones, around 70% of them with a count of one. Clones ranked in the top ten supply roughly 25% of the sample.

This chain is built from TRBV7-2 and TRBJ2-7; the D element might be TRBD1 or TRBD2, as each aligns at 6 bases. The TCR comes from a human donor with chronic lymphocytic leukemia. This sample comprised PBMCs, obtained before ibrutinib treatment. Here is the DNA: TGTGCCAGCAGCTTATTCGGGGGCACCTACGAGCAGTACTTC. The resulting protein is CASSLFGGTYEQYF.